The present T cell receptor (beta chain) was sequenced within a study of T-cell memory formation after mild COVID-19. Whole-study context: The study found TCR clusters largely donor specific.

This clonotype was recorded many times. Its antigen is as yet unknown. General study results and limits: A balance of CD4 and CD8 characterized clones contracting day 15 to 85, whereas later expanders leaned CD4+. Second-wave clones reaching peak frequency on day 37 lacked confirmed SARS-CoV-2 specificity.

5'RACE primed from the constant segment yielded TCR alpha and TCR beta cDNA libraries bearing sample barcodes and UMIs. TCRdb recomputed calls from the 5' RACE reads with MiXCR, one row per CDR3 protein. The table records some 300,000 distinct CDR3 sequences, more than 20% of them present only once. The junction had 10 bases not matched to a gene; V was cut back by 4 bases and J by 5 bases. There are 18 residues in the CDR3. Germline values: CDR1 LGHNA, CDR2 YSLEER. Sequencing was performed on PBMCs or a T cell subset sorted from them (not recorded which). This chain links TRBV4-3 with TRBJ2-3, with TRBD2 matching over 15 bases. This receptor was taken from a man between 18 and 35 years old who had mild COVID-19 (a few samples of this study predate the infection). Cell type and time point are not known. CDR3 sequence reads: CASSPGLAGGPAGDTQYF. For the CDR3, the DNA is TGCGCCAGCAGCCCGGGACTAGCGGGGGGTCCTGCAGGAGATACGCAGTATTTT.